The rows below give T cell receptor beta chains drawn from one sample of a study of graft-versus-host responses after intestinal transplantation. Produced via immunoSEQ multiplex PCR; TCRdb's table is partial and in-frame only. The sample carries 15,000 to 20,000 clones, about 80% recorded once. The sequencing used ileum tissue, collected approximately 590 days after intestinal transplantation. The receptors stem from a human patient who received an intestinal transplant, so some T cells may come from the graft donor. Each CDR3 is given with its conserved first and last residue. The D gene is left open where the match is weak. For some rows the clone size is stated as once, few or many, or as a class when expanded; others skip it.

TRBV5-4,NA,TRBJ2-2,once,CASSLIGRSGELFF,TGTGCCAGCAGCTTGATAGGTCGTTCGGGGGAGCTGTTTTTT
TRBV6-6,TRBD1,TRBJ2-7,NA,CASRQQGADYEQYF,TGTGCCAGCAGACAACAGGGGGCCGACTACGAGCAGTACTTC
TRBV4-1,TRBD1,TRBJ1-4,NA,CASSRDRGEEKLFF,TGCGCCAGCAGTCGCGACAGGGGAGAAGAAAAACTGTTTTTT
TRBV6-1,NA,TRBJ2-7,NA,CASSEIDAGRLYF,TGTGCCAGCAGTGAAATTGACGCAGGGAGGCTGTACTTC
TRBV29-1,NA,TRBJ1-1,NA,CSTSGGILGEGTEAFF,TGCAGCACCAGTGGGGGAATCCTGGGGGAAGGTACTGAAGCTTTCTTT
TRBV7-9,TRBD1,TRBJ2-5,NA,CASSAGQGAETQYF,TGTGCCAGCAGCGCGGGACAGGGGGCTGAGACCCAGTACTTC
TRBV5-4,TRBD1,TRBJ2-7,NA,CASSSTGVPPYEQYF,TGTGCCAGCAGCTCTACAGGGGTCCCCCCCTACGAGCAGTACTTC
TRBV2,TRBD1,TRBJ1-2,NA,CASSLKGAQHGYTF,TGTGCCAGCAGTCTAAAGGGGGCACAACATGGCTACACCTTC
TRBV7-9,NA,TRBJ1-1,once,CASSKTGVNTEAFF,TGTGCCAGCAGCAAGACAGGCGTGAACACTGAAGCTTTCTTT
TRBV7-8,NA,TRBJ2-5,once,CASSPLETQYF,TGTGCCAGCAGCCCGCTAGAGACCCAGTACTTC
TRBV9,NA,TRBJ1-2,NA,CASSVDPELSGYTF,TGTGCCAGCAGCGTAGACCCCGAGCTGAGTGGCTACACCTTC
TRBV23-1,NA,TRBJ1-1,NA,CASSQNLKNLGAEAFF,TGCGCCAGCAGTCAAAATCTCAAGAACCTGGGCGCTGAAGCTTTCTTT
TRBV2,NA,TRBJ2-2,NA,CASSAGGASGELFF,TGTGCCAGCAGTGCTGGGGGGGCCTCCGGGGAGCTGTTTTTT
TRBV5-4,NA,TRBJ2-3,NA,CASSLDSGTQYF,TGTGCCAGCAGCTTGGACTCCGGGACGCAGTATTTT
TRBV7-2,NA,TRBJ2-2,few,CASSLVANTGELFF,TGTGCCAGCAGCTTAGTAGCGAACACCGGGGAGCTGTTTTTT
TRBV30,TRBD1,TRBJ1-5,NA,CAWSGGTGGQPQHF,TGTGCCTGGAGTGGGGGGACAGGGGGTCAGCCCCAGCATTTT
TRBV7-2,TRBD2,TRBJ2-7,NA,CASSKQSGGLPYEQYF,TGTGCCAGCAGCAAACAGAGCGGGGGGCTTCCCTACGAGCAGTACTTC
TRBV6-6,NA,TRBJ1-2,NA,CASSAESNYGYTF,TGTGCCAGCAGCGCAGAGTCTAACTATGGCTACACCTTC
TRBV6-6,NA,TRBJ1-5,NA,CASSLLKGINQPQHF,TGTGCCAGCAGTCTCCTTAAAGGGATCAATCAGCCCCAGCATTTT
TRBV7-5,NA,TRBJ1-4,NA,CVRSLDPQGKGVFSFRKSEKLFF,TGTGTCAGAAGCTTAGACCCCCAAGGTAAAGGTGTTTTTTCATTCAGGAAATCTGAAAAACTGTTTTTT
TRBV5-1,TRBD1,TRBJ2-3,once,CASSLTGGVDTQYF,TGCGCCAGCAGCCTTACAGGGGGCGTAGATACGCAGTATTTT
TRBV7-2,NA,TRBJ2-1,NA,CASSLGRSYNEQFF,TGTGCCAGCAGCTTAGGGCGGTCCTACAATGAGCAGTTCTTC
TRBV5-1,TRBD1,TRBJ2-3,NA,CASRDRLTDTQYF,TGCGCCAGCAGGGACAGGCTCACAGATACGCAGTATTTT
TRBV10-3,TRBD2,TRBJ2-2,NA,CARDNPGLAGSFTGELFF,TGTGCCAGAGACAATCCGGGACTAGCGGGGTCCTTCACCGGGGAGCTGTTTTTT
TRBV2,NA,TRBJ1-2,NA,CASSVELRGGGYTF,TGTGCCAGCAGTGTTGAGCTCCGGGGAGGTGGCTACACCTTC
TRBV10-3,TRBD1,TRBJ1-4,NA,CAISELTGTSEKLFF,TGTGCCATCAGTGAGTTGACAGGGACCAGTGAAAAACTGTTTTTT
TRBV7-9,NA,TRBJ2-7,NA,CASGISYEQYF,TGTGCCAGCGGCATCTCCTACGAGCAGTACTTC
TRBV6-6,NA,TRBJ1-2,NA,CASSLGDYGYTF,TGTGCCAGCAGTTTGGGGGACTATGGCTACACCTTC
TRBV2,NA,TRBJ1-5,NA,CASTPVGWGNQPQHF,TGTGCCAGCACTCCGGTTGGTTGGGGCAATCAGCCCCAGCATTTT
TRBV9,TRBD2,TRBJ2-1,NA,CASSVRGGAYNEQFF,TGTGCCAGCAGCGTCCGCGGGGGGGCGTACAATGAGCAGTTCTTC
TRBV11-2,NA,TRBJ2-2,NA,CASSLRRNTGELFF,TGTGCCAGCAGCTTACGACGGAACACCGGGGAGCTGTTTTTT
TRBV2,NA,TRBJ1-4,NA,CASSLLGGSNEKLFF,TGTGCCAGCAGCCTACTCGGGGGGTCTAATGAAAAACTGTTTTTT
TRBV2,TRBD2,TRBJ2-5,NA,CASSVSAGVKTQYF,TGTGCCAGCAGTGTTTCTGCGGGGGTAAAGACCCAGTACTTC
TRBV10-3,NA,TRBJ1-1,NA,CAISGSGMNTEAFF,TGTGCCATCAGCGGGTCGGGGATGAACACTGAAGCTTTCTTT
TRBV5-4,NA,TRBJ1-5,NA,CASSLDSQPQHF,TGTGCCAGCAGCCTAGATAGTCAGCCCCAGCATTTT
TRBV9,NA,TRBJ1-2,NA,CASSVGRGTADGYTF,TGTGCCAGCAGCGTAGGGCGGGGAACCGCTGATGGCTACACCTTC
TRBV7-8,NA,TRBJ1-2,NA,CASSLVNLRGYTF,TGTGCCAGCAGCTTAGTAAACCTTCGGGGCTACACCTTC
TRBV6-5,NA,TRBJ2-3,NA,CASSFTGDTQYF,TGTGCCAGCAGCTTCACAGGGGATACGCAGTATTTT
TRBV10-3,TRBD1,TRBJ1-5,NA,CAGRRETGLGNQPQHF,TGTGCCGGCCGAAGAGAGACAGGGCTGGGCAATCAGCCCCAGCATTTT
TRBV5-6,NA,TRBJ2-7,NA,CASSRDYYEQYF,TGTGCCAGCAGCCGGGATTATTACGAGCAGTACTTC
TRBV5-1,NA,TRBJ1-1,NA,CASSLVPGDTEAFF,TGCGCCAGCAGCTTGGTTCCGGGGGACACTGAAGCTTTCTTT
TRBV29-1,NA,TRBJ1-2,once,CSVGGGSSYGYTF,TGCAGCGTTGGGGGGGGATCGAGCTATGGCTACACCTTC
TRBV4-1,NA,TRBJ2-7,NA,CASSQDRGSYEQYF,TGCGCCAGCAGCCAAGACAGGGGATCCTACGAGCAGTACTTC
TRBV21-1,NA,TRBJ2-7,NA,CASSKDREQYF,TGTGCCAGCAGCAAAGACCGGGAGCAGTACTTC
TRBV7-6,TRBD2,TRBJ2-5,few,CASRGETGTSGETQYF,TGTGCCAGCAGGGGGGAAACCGGGACTAGCGGAGAGACCCAGTACTTC
TRBV6-6,NA,TRBJ2-2,NA,CASSPRGGELFF,TGTGCCAGCAGTCCTCGGGGCGGGGAGCTGTTTTTT
TRBV10-3,NA,TRBJ1-6,NA,CAISASPPTGVNSPLHF,TGTGCCATCAGTGCGAGCCCCCCCACCGGGGTAAATTCACCCCTCCACTTT
TRBV19,TRBD1,TRBJ2-5,few,CASRQTGGYQETQYF,TGTGCCAGTAGACAAACAGGGGGGTACCAAGAGACCCAGTACTTC
TRBV28,NA,TRBJ1-6,NA,CASSFTPLTGLYNSPLHF,TGTGCCAGCAGTTTTACCCCGCTGACAGGTCTTTATAATTCACCCCTCCACTTT
TRBV25-1,NA,TRBJ1-1,once,CASTQGVSEAFF,TGTGCCAGCACCCAAGGGGTAAGTGAAGCTTTCTTT
TRBV19,NA,TRBJ1-1,once,CASSPLQGNTEAFF,TGTGCCAGTAGTCCATTACAGGGGAACACTGAAGCTTTCTTT